These 22 T cell receptor beta chains share one sample of origin, sequenced in a study of T cells in tumors after PD-1 blockade. TCRdb keeps only in-frame clones here, not all; method: immunoSEQ multiplex PCR. In the table there are 2,400 or so clones, roughly 69% of which are singletons. The specimen comprised tumor tissue, sampled after anti-PD-1 treatment. The receptors were gathered from a human donor with basal cell carcinoma.

The CDR3 nucleotides read TGTGCCAGCAGCTCAGGACTACGGAGGAGCTCTGGAAACACCATATATTTT. Translating it yields CASSSGLRRSSGNTIYF. This chain links TRBV7-4 with TRBJ1-3; D unresolved. The CDR3 totals 17 residues. Germline CDR1 SGHVT, CDR2 SQSDAQ. Trimming removed 4 bases from V and 0 bases from J, with 16 bases in between.

The chain joins TRBV28 to TRBJ2-7; perhaps TRBD1 as D (6 bases). V lost 7 bases and J 1 base, leaving 17 bases between the germline ends. The CDR3 runs 15 residues. Looked up from germline, CDR1 is MDHEN and CDR2 is SYDVKM. CDR3 DNA: TGTGCCAGCAAACCCCGGGACATAGTGTCCTACGAGCAGTACTTC. This translates into CASKPRDIVSYEQYF.

The chain joins TRBV7-8 to TRBJ1-2; a weak D match, TRBD1 (5 bases). The CDR3 length is 16 residues. V lost 0 bases and J lost 8, with 19 bases in between. Germline CDR1 SGHVS, CDR2 FQNEAQ. The CDR3 DNA sequence: TGTGCCAGCAGCTTAGCGCTAGGGGCCTCCCTACGAGGCTACACCTTC. It yields the protein CASSLALGASLRGYTF.

This clone was found once. This chain links TRBV6-1 with TRBJ2-7; D perhaps matches TRBD1 (6 bases). The germline CDR1 and CDR2 sequences are MNHNS and SASEGT. This CDR3 region has 13 residues. The ends were cut back, 5 bases at V and 3 bases at J, with 11 bases in the middle. DNA for the CDR3: TGTGCCAGCAGTTCTACAGGGCTCTACGAGCAGTACTTC. It specifies CASSSTGLYEQYF.

There are a few counts of this clone. The genes are TRBV5-1 and TRBJ2-3, with TRBD1 as a possible D gene (6 bases). The CDR3 has 13 residues. The germline V gene has CDR1 SGHRS and CDR2 YFSETQ. Trimming shortened V by 9 bases and J by 0 bases, and 11 bases separated the two germline ends. CDR3 coding DNA: TGCGCCACCTGGGGACAAAGCACAGATACGCAGTATTTT. Its protein is CATWGQSTDTQYF.

There are a few counts of this clone. The rearrangement links TRBV29-1 to TRBJ1-2, with D maybe TRBD1 (6 bases). The CDR3 consists of 11 residues. V was shortened by 6 bases and J by 8 bases, with 13 bases between the two germline ends. Germline CDR1 SQVTM, CDR2 ANQGSEA. CDR3 protein: CSVAGHGGYTF. The CDR3 DNA sequence: TGCAGCGTCGCGGGACATGGCGGCTACACCTTC.

This chain joins TRBV9 and TRBJ2-1, with D perhaps TRBD2 (7 bases). Germline V gene data show CDR1 as SGDLS and CDR2 as YYNGEE. V lost 3 bases, J lost 9 bases, and 16 bases lay in between. The CDR3 runs to 14 residues. CDR3 coding DNA: TGTGCCAGCAGCGCCGGAGGAGGGGGGGGTGAGCAGTTCTTC. Encoded protein: CASSAGGGGGEQFF.

This clone is judged large. The chain employs TRBV2 and TRBJ1-1, with 10 bases that match TRBD1. The junction had 6 bases not matched to a gene; V was cut back by 10 bases and J by 7 bases. Germline CDR1 SNHLY, CDR2 FYNNEI. The CDR3 totals 12 residues. CDR3 in amino acids: CATSTGGLEAFF. CDR3 nucleotides: TGTGCCACATCGACAGGGGGCCTTGAAGCTTTCTTT. The full variable domain, in which reference TRBV2 and TRBJ1-1 provide the parts outside the CDR3, is EPEVTQTPSHQVTQMGQEVILRCVPISNHLYFYWYRQILGQKVEFLVSFYNNEISEKSEIFDDQFSVERPDGSNFTLKIRSTKLEDSAMYFCATSTGGLEAFFGQGTRLTVV.

The J gene is TRBJ2-2, the V gene TRBV9, with a tentative D call TRBD1 (6 bases). V lost 6 bases and J lost 6, with 12 bases in between. The germline gives CDR1 SGDLS, CDR2 YYNGEE. CDR3 length equals 13 residues. The CDR3 spells CASTKTGSGELFF. The CDR3 DNA follows: TGTGCCAGCACCAAGACAGGTTCCGGGGAGCTGTTTTTT.

CDR3: CASSRGTSEQFF. Written as DNA, the CDR3 is TGTGCCAGCAGCCGAGGGACTAGCGAGCAGTTCTTC. The chain joins TRBV5-6 to TRBJ2-1, with 9 nucleotides matching TRBD2. The J segment lost 10 bases and the V segment lost 4 bases, leaving 3 bases of the junction unmatched. Germline V CDR1 and CDR2: SGHDT, YYEEEE. The CDR3 runs 12 residues.

This clone was found a few times. The gene calls are TRBV28 and TRBJ2-5; D possibly corresponds to TRBD1 (6 bases). Trimming shortened V by 2 bases and J by 9 bases, and 13 bases separated the two germline ends. Germline CDR1 is MDHEN and CDR2 is SYDVKM. The CDR3 loop spans 13 amino acids. The CDR3: CASSLQAYRAQYF. CDR3 bases: TGTGCCAGCAGTTTACAGGCGTACAGGGCCCAGTACTTC.

V usage is TRBV12-3 or TRBV12-4 and J usage is TRBJ2-7; D is possibly TRBD2 (6 bases). The CDR3 length is 13 residues. The germline V and J ends were trimmed by 5 bases and 7 bases, with 15 bases remaining between them. CDR3 loop: CASSLRGSLEQYF. For the CDR3, the DNA is TGTGCCAGCAGTCTGCGGGGTTCTCTTGAGCAGTACTTC.

V is TRBV5-1 and J is TRBJ1-1; no clear D gene. V was shortened by 2 bases and J by 0 bases, with 5 bases between the two germline ends. The germline V gene has CDR1 SGHRS and CDR2 YFSETQ. The CDR3 totals 13 residues. The CDR3, as DNA: TGCGCCAGCAGCTTTAGGGTGAACACTGAAGCTTTCTTT. As protein: CASSFRVNTEAFF. The full variable domain, its missing parts supplied by reference TRBV5-1 and TRBJ1-1, is KAGVTQTPRYLIKTRGQQVTLSCSPISGHRSVSWYQQTPGQGLQFLFEYFSETQRNKGNFPGRFSGRQFSNSRSEMNVSTLELGDSALYLCASSFRVNTEAFFGQGTRLTVV.

CDR3 nucleotide sequence: TGTGCCAGCAGCTTTAGTGGGGCCAACGTCCTGACTTTC. Protein: CASSFSGANVLTF. The chain carries TRBV7-9 and TRBJ2-6, with no clear D. V shed 3 bases and J shed 3 bases, with 3 bases lying between them. Germline CDR1 SEHNR, CDR2 FQNEAQ (reference sequence). The CDR3 sequence is 13 residues long.

This sequence joins TRBV7-2 and TRBJ1-1, with D unclear. The CDR3 is 13 amino acids. CDR1 is SGHTA and CDR2 is FQGNSA in the germline V gene. Deletions cut 1 base from V and 0 bases from J, with 3 bases between. CDR3 residues: CASSLEMNTEAFF. In DNA, the CDR3 is TGTGCCAGCAGCTTAGAGATGAACACTGAAGCTTTCTTT.

This sequence joins TRBV7-8 and TRBJ1-2; maybe TRBD1 (5 bases). CDR3 length: 13 amino acids. V dropped 3 bases and J dropped 4 bases, with 9 bases sitting between them. Looked up from germline, CDR1 is SGHVS and CDR2 is FQNEAQ. CDR3 amino acids: CASSFDSAYGYTF. The DNA for the CDR3 is TGTGCCAGCAGCTTTGACAGCGCCTATGGCTACACCTTC.

This sequence joins TRBV6-5 and TRBJ2-2; D remains unclear. Trimming removed 7 bases from V and 4 bases from J, with 10 bases in between. This CDR3 contains 13 residues. The germline gives CDR1 MNHEY, CDR2 SVGAGI. As DNA, the CDR3 is TGTGCCAGCACCGCCCCCGGCACCGGGGAGCTGTTTTTT. Amino acid sequence: CASTAPGTGELFF.

V usage is TRBV14 and J usage is TRBJ1-3; D possibly corresponds to TRBD1 (6 bases). CDR1 is SGHDN and CDR2 is FVKESK in the germline V gene. The CDR3 spans 17 residues. The germline V and J ends were trimmed by 1 base and 4 bases, with 17 bases remaining between them. The CDR3, as DNA: TGTGCCAGCAGCCAAGGGGCCCCCAGGGGCCTCGGAAACACCATATATTTT. This encodes CASSQGAPRGLGNTIYF. The whole variable domain, remainder taken from reference TRBV14 and TRBJ1-3, is EAGVTQFPSHSVIEKGQTVTLRCDPISGHDNLYWYRRVMGKEIKFLLHFVKESKQDESGMPNNRFLAERTGGTYSTLKVQPAELEDSGVYFCASSQGAPRGLGNTIYFGEGSWLTVV.

This clone was observed a few times. The chain uses TRBV6-5 and TRBJ2-7; the D gene could be TRBD1 or TRBD2 (5 bases each). This CDR3 spans 14 amino acids. V was trimmed by 5 bases and J by 2 bases, leaving 13 bases between them. The germline V gene has CDR1 MNHEY and CDR2 SVGAGI. CDR3: CASSRDRPPYEQYF. CDR3 DNA sequence: TGTGCCAGCAGTCGGGACCGTCCCCCCTACGAGCAGTACTTC.

The chain links TRBV3-1 (or the pseudogene TRBV3-2) to TRBJ1-4, with D unclear. This CDR3 is built from 13 residues. V lost 4 bases to trimming and J lost 5 bases, with 8 bases between them. Per the germline V gene, CDR1 is LGHDT and CDR2 is YNNKEL (reference sequence). The CDR3 DNA sequence: TGTGCCAGCAGCCTCGGGGTCAATGAAAAACTGTTTTTT. It specifies CASSLGVNEKLFF.

This clone was detected only a few times. This rearrangement joins TRBV5-4 to TRBJ1-2; 9 bases line up with TRBD1. The V and J ends lost 5 bases and 5 bases, in that order; junction bases with no gene match: 7. Germline V gene sequence: CDR1 SGHNT, CDR2 YYREEE (reference sequence). CDR3 length equals 14 residues. The CDR3 region has the DNA TGTGCCAGCAGTAGACAGGGGGAATTTTATGGCTACACCTTC. Its protein product is CASSRQGEFYGYTF.

The chain links TRBV7-3 to TRBJ2-5, with D perhaps TRBD1 (6 bases). The germline CDR1 and CDR2 sequences are SGHTA and FQGTGA. This CDR3 has 15 amino acids. The V and J ends lost 3 bases and 5 bases respectively, with 16 bases between them. CDR3 DNA sequence: TGTGCCAGCAGCTTGGACGACAGGCCAGGGGAGACCCAGTACTTC. This encodes CASSLDDRPGETQYF.